One sample yielded the 14 T cell receptor beta chains listed below, sequenced in a study of beta chain features in type 1 diabetes. General observations from the study: Among all four CD4+ subsets, Type 1 diabetes patients had TCRB CDR3s that were moderately but significantly shorter.

As every portion of the isolated RNA was reverse transcribed, the sequencing read expressed TCRB transcripts. The table came from immunoSEQ multiplex PCR; TCRdb's copy has only in-frame clones and leaves some out. Among under 300,000 clones listed, around 13% were seen once. For these TCRs, the target antigens are not known. The specimen was naive CD4+ T cells from blood. These receptors all come from a man younger than 40 with type 1 diabetes.

This clone was seen only a few times. The chain recombines TRBV25-1 with TRBJ2-3; TRBD2 might be the D (5 bases). This CDR3 spans 16 amino acids. Germline CDR1 is MGHDK and CDR2 is SYGVNS. V gave up 3 bases and J gave up 1 base, with 14 bases separating them. The DNA of the CDR3 is TGTGCCAGCAGTGAGACTCGGGGAGTCGGCACAGATACGCAGTATTTT. It codes for CASSETRGVGTDTQYF.

V gene TRBV4-1 combines with J gene TRBJ1-5, with TRBD1 matching 7 bases. The CDR3 contains 14 residues. The V segment lost 4 bases and the J segment 4 bases; nucleotides outside the gene matches: 4. Germline CDR1 and CDR2: MGHRA and YSYEKL. CDR3 in amino acids: CASSLGTENQPQHF. CDR3 sequence (DNA): TGCGCCAGCAGCCTAGGGACAGAGAATCAGCCCCAGCATTTT.

V is TRBV5-1 and J is TRBJ2-1, with 10 bases that match TRBD1. The junction had 5 bases not matched to a gene; V was cut back by 2 bases and J by 6 bases. CDR3 length equals 15 residues. The V gene's germline CDR1 is SGHRS and CDR2 YFSETQ. CDR3 in DNA: TGCGCCAGCAGCTTAGCGGACAGGGGGAGCAATGAGCAGTTCTTC. Translation: CASSLADRGSNEQFF. The full variable domain, its missing parts supplied by reference TRBV5-1 and TRBJ2-1, is KAGVTQTPRYLIKTRGQQVTLSCSPISGHRSVSWYQQTPGQGLQFLFEYFSETQRNKGNFPGRFSGRQFSNSRSEMNVSTLELGDSALYLCASSLADRGSNEQFFGPGTRLTVL.

Only a few counts were recorded for this clone. This chain connects TRBV9 to TRBJ2-6, with D tentatively TRBD2 (5 bases). This CDR3 has 15 amino acids. Per germline, CDR1 SGDLS and CDR2 YYNGEE. Trimming cost V 3 bases and J 4 bases, with 11 bases left between them. CDR3 coding DNA: TGTGCCAGCAGCGGGACGTCGGGGGGGGCCAACGTCCTGACTTTC. It yields the protein CASSGTSGGANVLTF.

This clone was counted only a few times. The chain has TRBV6-6 and TRBJ2-1, with D unresolved. Trimming removed 4 bases from V and 5 bases from J, with 15 bases in between. The length of the CDR3 is 15 residues. The V gene's germline CDR1 is MNHNY and CDR2 SVGAGI (reference sequence). The CDR3: CASSFDRFGDNEQFF. For the CDR3, the DNA is TGTGCCAGCAGTTTCGACCGTTTTGGAGACAATGAGCAGTTCTTC.

This clone has only a few counts. The rearrangement links TRBV6-6 to TRBJ2-1; 10 bases are a match to TRBD2. Per the germline V gene, CDR1 is MNHNY and CDR2 is SVGAGI (reference sequence). The CDR3 is 16 residues long. V lost 2 bases to trimming and J lost 4 bases; unmatched junction nucleotides: 5. CDR3 loop: CASSYAASGGYNEQFF. The CDR3 bases are TGTGCCAGCAGTTACGCCGCTAGCGGGGGATACAATGAGCAGTTCTTC.

The chain joins TRBV10-3 to TRBJ2-1; D unresolved. Trimming cost V 1 base and J 4 bases, with 5 bases left between them. This CDR3 region has 13 residues. Germline CDR1 is ENHRY and CDR2 is SYGVKD. Here the CDR3 reads CAISELAYNEQFF. CDR3 nucleotide sequence: TGTGCCATCAGTGAGTTGGCATACAATGAGCAGTTCTTC.

V is TRBV19 and J is TRBJ1-5, with D perhaps TRBD1 (5 bases). Trimming removed 3 bases at V and 9 bases at J, with 21 bases between. Germline CDR1 reads LNHDA; CDR2 reads SQIVND (reference sequence). The CDR3 has 16 residues. The CDR3 DNA follows: TGTGCCAGTAGTATTTGGTCAGGGCCCGGACGTGTGCCCCAGCATTTT. As protein: CASSIWSGPGRVPQHF.

This clone occurred a few times. The chain couples TRBV2 to TRBJ2-7, with D perhaps TRBD1 (6 bases). The germline gives CDR1 SNHLY, CDR2 FYNNEI. V lost 6 bases and J 5 bases, leaving 14 bases between the germline ends. This CDR3 region has 13 residues. CDR3 region: CASSARGWDEQYF. CDR3 DNA: TGTGCCAGCAGCGCCAGGGGTTGGGACGAGCAGTACTTC. Based on the CDR3 plus reference TRBV2 and TRBJ2-7, the full variable domain is EPEVTQTPSHQVTQMGQEVILRCVPISNHLYFYWYRQILGQKVEFLVSFYNNEISEKSEIFDDQFSVERPDGSNFTLKIRSTKLEDSAMYFCASSARGWDEQYFGPGTRLTVT.

This CDR3 reads CASRRGQETQYF. CDR3 in DNA: TGTGCCAGCAGGAGGGGGCAGGAGACCCAGTACTTC. V usage is TRBV2 and J usage is TRBJ2-5, with 7 bases identical to TRBD1. The V segment lost 6 bases and the J segment 5 bases; nucleotides outside the gene matches: 3. Germline V lookup: CDR1 SNHLY, CDR2 FYNNEI. The CDR3 is 12 amino acids.

This clone was seen more than once but under ten times. V is TRBV9 and J is TRBJ1-4; TRBD1 matches 7 bases. Per germline, CDR1 SGDLS and CDR2 YYNGEE. The CDR3 sequence is 14 residues long. V lost 4 bases and J lost 7; bases outside the gene matches: 7. The CDR3 DNA follows: TGTGCCAGCAGCCCATCAGGGGGTGGTGAAAAACTGTTTTTT. This sequence encodes CASSPSGGGEKLFF.

This clone was seen more than once but under ten times. The chain recombines TRBV29-1 with TRBJ1-2, with 8 bases that match TRBD1. Germline assignment: CDR1 SQVTM and CDR2 ANQGSEA. With V trimmed by 7 bases and J by 2 bases, 3 bases remained unmatched. The CDR3 spans 12 residues. The CDR3 spells CSGRTGNYGYTF. CDR3 sequence (DNA): TGCAGCGGCCGGACAGGGAACTATGGCTACACCTTC.

This clone was detected only a few times. This chain connects TRBV18 to TRBJ2-1; 10 bases agree with TRBD2. CDR1 and CDR2 from the germline V gene are KGHSH and LQKENI. The CDR3 totals 15 residues. The trim removed 5 bases at V and 7 bases at J, leaving 8 bases unmatched. The DNA for the CDR3 is TGTGCCAGCTCAGAAGGGGAGACTAGCGGGAATGAGCAGTTCTTC. Protein sequence: CASSEGETSGNEQFF.

This clone was observed a handful of times. V and J are TRBV4-1 and TRBJ2-1; a possible D gene is TRBD2 (7 bases). Trimming cost V 2 bases and J 13 bases, with 15 bases left between them. Germline V gene lookup returns CDR1 MGHRA and CDR2 YSYEKL. CDR3 size: 13 residues. The chain's CDR3 is CASSQWYGGPQFF. The DNA of the CDR3 is TGCGCCAGCAGCCAATGGTACGGGGGGCCCCAGTTCTTC.